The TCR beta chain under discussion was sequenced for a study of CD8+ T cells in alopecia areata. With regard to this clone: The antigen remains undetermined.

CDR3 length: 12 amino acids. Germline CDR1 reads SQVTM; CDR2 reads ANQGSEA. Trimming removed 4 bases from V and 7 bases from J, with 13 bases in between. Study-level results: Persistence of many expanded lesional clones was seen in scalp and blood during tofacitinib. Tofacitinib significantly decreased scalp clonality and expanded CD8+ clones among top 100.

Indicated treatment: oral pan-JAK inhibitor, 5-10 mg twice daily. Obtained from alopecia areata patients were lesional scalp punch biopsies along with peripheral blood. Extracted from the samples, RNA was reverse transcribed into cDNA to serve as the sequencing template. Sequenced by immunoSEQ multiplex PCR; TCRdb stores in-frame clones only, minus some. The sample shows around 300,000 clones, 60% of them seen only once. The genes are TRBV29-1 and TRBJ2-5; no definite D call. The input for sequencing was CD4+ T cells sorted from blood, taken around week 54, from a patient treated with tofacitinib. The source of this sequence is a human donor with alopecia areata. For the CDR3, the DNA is TGCAGCGTTGCGGGCGCGAGCGTGACCCAGTACTTC. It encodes CSVAGASVTQYF.